The 31 T cell receptor beta chains below come from one sample, sequenced in a study of OX40 agonist ivuxolimab in advanced cancers. Generated by immunoSEQ multiplex PCR, the TCRdb table keeps only in-frame clones and is missing some. This sample has about 66,000 clones, with about 77% found just once. The sequences come from CD4+ or CD8+ T cells sorted from blood, collected in a trial of the OX40 agonist ivuxolimab. The receptors derive from an adult with an advanced solid tumor such as melanoma, head and neck, liver or kidney cancer.

This clone was observed a few times. The chain recombines TRBV28 with TRBJ2-5, with 7 bases matching TRBD1. V was clipped by 6 bases and J by 5 bases; unmatched bases: 12. Germline lookup yields CDR1 MDHEN and CDR2 SYDVKM. The CDR3 covers 15 residues. The CDR3 region is CASSPLATGVETQYF. DNA of the CDR3: TGTGCCAGCAGCCCTTTGGCTACAGGGGTGGAGACCCAGTACTTC.

This chain joins TRBV6-6 and TRBJ1-1; 7 bases agree with TRBD1. CDR3 length: 13 amino acids. Germline loops: CDR1 MNHNY, CDR2 SVGAGI (reference sequence). The J segment lost 7 bases and the V segment lost 6 bases, leaving 8 bases of the junction unmatched. The CDR3 DNA is TGTGCCAGCAGCTCGGGACAGATTGTTGAAGCTTTCTTT. This translates into CASSSGQIVEAFF.

The chain links TRBV10-2 to TRBJ2-7, with a possible D match to TRBD1 (6 bases). The germline gives CDR1 WSHSY, CDR2 SAAADI. V was trimmed by 7 bases and J by 3 bases, leaving 19 bases between them. The CDR3 sequence is 15 residues long. CDR3 residues: CASIQGAEGYYEQYF. The CDR3 coding sequence is TGCGCCAGCATACAGGGCGCTGAGGGATACTACGAGCAGTACTTC.

The V call is TRBV2, the J call TRBJ2-6; 11 nucleotides line up with TRBD2. This CDR3 has 18 amino acids. Germline V gene data show CDR1 as SNHLY and CDR2 as FYNNEI. V shed 6 bases, J shed 0 bases, and the junction held 7 bases outside the gene matches. Here the CDR3 DNA reads TGTGCCAGCAGGGGACTTAGCGGGGGGGCCTCTGGGGCCAACGTCCTGACTTTC. This sequence encodes CASRGLSGGASGANVLTF.

The chain uses TRBV4-1 and TRBJ2-1, with 7 bases lining up with TRBD2. The CDR3 totals 17 residues. V shed 0 bases and J 2 bases; nucleotides not matched to a gene: 7. CDR1 and CDR2 from the germline V gene are MGHRA and YSYEKL. CDR3 sequence reads: CASSQDPSGITYNEQFF. CDR3 nucleotide sequence: TGCGCCAGCAGCCAAGACCCTAGCGGAATCACCTACAATGAGCAGTTCTTC.

J is TRBJ2-7 and V is TRBV7-2; D is possibly TRBD2 (6 bases). Germline V lookup: CDR1 SGHTA, CDR2 FQGNSA. This CDR3 comprises 15 residues. Trimming left V 2 bases short and J 0 bases short, with 11 bases between. CDR3 region: CASSLRDSSSYEQYF. The CDR3, as DNA: TGTGCCAGCAGCTTACGGGACTCGAGCTCCTACGAGCAGTACTTC.

CDR3 sequence reads: CASSPDRDRQETQYF. The CDR3 DNA sequence: TGTGCCAGCAGTCCAGACCGGGACAGGCAAGAGACCCAGTACTTC. The chain uses TRBV6-5 and TRBJ2-5, with 8 nucleotides matching TRBD1. Per the germline V gene, CDR1 is MNHEY and CDR2 is SVGAGI. The CDR3 covers 15 residues. The V gene end was trimmed by 5 bases and the J gene end by 2 bases; junction bases not matched to a gene: 7.

The genes are TRBV6-4 and TRBJ2-1; no definite D call. The CDR3 loop spans 15 amino acids. Trimming removed 6 bases at V and 0 bases at J, with 12 bases between. In germline, CDR1 is MRHNA, CDR2 SNTAGT. In DNA form, the CDR3 reads TGTGCCAGCAGCGTCGACACGAGCTCCTACAATGAGCAGTTCTTC. It specifies CASSVDTSSYNEQFF.

This rearrangement joins TRBV6-5 to TRBJ1-1, with a possible D match to TRBD1 (5 bases). Germline CDR1 is MNHEY and CDR2 is SVGAGI. Trimming took 9 bases from V and 3 from J, leaving 20 bases between them. The CDR3 totals 15 residues. CDR3 protein: CASGTPGRPDTEAFF. CDR3 bases: TGTGCCAGTGGAACGCCGGGACGGCCGGACACTGAAGCTTTCTTT.

The CDR3 spells CASSVVLDSNQPQHF. The CDR3 nucleotides are TGTGCCAGTAGTGTGGTGCTGGATAGCAATCAGCCCCAGCATTTT. V gene TRBV19 combines with J gene TRBJ1-5; D is unclear. CDR3 length: 15 residues. V gave up 5 bases and J gave up 0 bases, with 11 bases separating them. Germline V gives CDR1 LNHDA, CDR2 SQIVND (reference sequence). Together with reference TRBV19 and TRBJ1-5, the CDR3 gives the full variable domain: DGGITQSPKYLFRKEGQNVTLSCEQNLNHDAMYWYRQDPGQGLRLIYYSQIVNDFQKGDIAEGYSVSREKKESFPLTVTSAQKNPTAFYLCASSVVLDSNQPQHFGDGTRLSIL.

The chain joins TRBV5-6 to TRBJ2-7; perhaps TRBD1 as D (5 bases). The CDR3 runs to 13 residues. CDR1 and CDR2 from the germline V gene are SGHDT and YYEEEE. The V and J ends lost 0 bases and 6 bases respectively, with 10 bases between them. The CDR3 DNA reads as TGTGCCAGCAGCTTGGCGGCAGGGCCCGAGCAGTACTTC. This gives the protein CASSLAAGPEQYF.

The chain uses TRBV7-3 and TRBJ2-2; D unclear. The CDR3 length is 13 residues. CDR1 and CDR2 from the germline V gene are SGHTA and FQGTGA. V gave up 5 bases and J gave up 6 bases, with 10 bases separating them. CDR3 in DNA: TGTGCCAGCAGCAATACAGACCCCGGGGAGCTGTTTTTT. This translates into CASSNTDPGELFF.

This chain links TRBV6-1 with TRBJ1-5; D gene ambiguous. The ends were cut back, 2 bases at V and 4 bases at J, with 15 bases in the middle. CDR1 is MNHNS and CDR2 is SASEGT in the germline V gene. The CDR3 is made up of 16 amino acids. CDR3 sequence (DNA): TGTGCCAGCAGTGAACAGGCAGCGTCGGTTAATCAGCCCCAGCATTTT. Amino acid sequence: CASSEQAASVNQPQHF.

The V call is TRBV11-2, the J call TRBJ2-2; possibly TRBD1 for D (5 bases). Germline V lookup: CDR1 SGHAT, CDR2 FQNNGV. The length of the CDR3 is 15 residues. Trimming removed 7 bases from V and 1 base from J, with 13 bases in between. This CDR3 is CASTPGRVNTGELFF. The CDR3 DNA sequence: TGTGCCAGCACACCTGGCAGGGTGAACACCGGGGAGCTGTTTTTT.

The V and J genes are TRBV30 and TRBJ1-1; TRBD1 is a possible D gene (6 bases). This CDR3 comprises 17 residues. V was trimmed by 3 bases and J by 4 bases, leaving 24 bases between them. Germline CDR1 and CDR2: GTSNPN and SVGIG (reference sequence). The CDR3 is CAWRGGLEGRVRTEAFF. DNA for the CDR3: TGTGCCTGGAGAGGGGGTCTAGAGGGGCGAGTTCGCACTGAAGCTTTCTTT.

By its share, this clone is medium-sized. V gene TRBV19 combines with J gene TRBJ1-2; weak D call: TRBD1 (5 bases). The V gene's germline CDR1 is LNHDA and CDR2 SQIVND (reference sequence). Between the trimmed V and J ends, which lost 10 bases and 4 bases, there was a span of 10 bases. CDR3 length equals 11 residues. DNA for the CDR3: TGTGCCACCGAAGACAGCTATGGCTACACCTTC. Translated, it gives CATEDSYGYTF.

The chain combines TRBV7-2 with TRBJ1-2; D gene ambiguous. The CDR3 extends over 15 amino acids. Germline CDR1 is SGHTA and CDR2 is FQGNSA. Trimming removed 1 base from V and 5 bases from J, with 14 bases in between. CDR3 sequence: CASSLVAVNVYGYTF. DNA of the CDR3: TGTGCCAGCAGCTTAGTGGCTGTTAACGTATATGGCTACACCTTC.

This chain links TRBV5-1 with TRBJ1-5; TRBD1 is a possible D gene (5 bases). CDR1 is SGHRS, CDR2 YFSETQ, per germline. V was cut by 0 bases and J by 5 bases, with 12 bases left in between. The CDR3 has 15 residues. Here the CDR3 DNA reads TGCGCCAGCAGCTTGGCCGCAGGGCGGGATCAGCCCCAGCATTTT. It is translated as CASSLAAGRDQPQHF.

This chain joins TRBV5-1 and TRBJ2-1; 9 nucleotides match TRBD1. This CDR3 comprises 17 residues. The V gene end was trimmed by 3 bases and the J gene end by 9 bases; junction bases not matched to a gene: 16. Germline V lookup: CDR1 SGHRS, CDR2 YFSETQ. The CDR3: CASSSPLLRDRAGEQFF. As DNA, the CDR3 is TGCGCCAGCAGCTCCCCCTTGTTACGGGACAGGGCAGGTGAGCAGTTCTTC.

The V and J genes are TRBV4-1 and TRBJ2-5; TRBD2 agrees at 14 bases. There are 17 residues in the CDR3. The junction had 4 bases not matched to a gene; V was cut back by 4 bases and J by 0 bases. Germline CDR1 and CDR2: MGHRA and YSYEKL. The CDR3 DNA reads TGCGCCAGCAGCCGAGGACTAGCGGGGGGCCACCAAGAGACCCAGTACTTC. Protein product: CASSRGLAGGHQETQYF.

This clone has just one count. The chain employs TRBV4-1 and TRBJ1-2; possibly TRBD1 for D (6 bases). The CDR3 is 14 residues long. CDR1 is MGHRA, CDR2 YSYEKL, per germline. V lost 5 bases, J lost 2 bases, and 12 bases lay in between. DNA of the CDR3: TGCGCCAGCAGCGGACTCGGGACAAACTATGGCTACACCTTC. It is translated as CASSGLGTNYGYTF.

This rearrangement joins TRBV19 to TRBJ1-6, with 8 positions matching TRBD1. The CDR3 sequence is 15 residues long. V was pared by 4 bases and J by 8 bases, with 7 bases of the junction left unmatched. Germline CDR1 is LNHDA and CDR2 is SQIVND (reference sequence). CDR3 residues: CASSTRQGLYSPLHF. CDR3 DNA: TGTGCCAGTAGTACCCGACAGGGGTTGTATTCACCCCTCCACTTT. Using reference TRBV19 and TRBJ1-6 for the parts outside the CDR3, the full variable domain is DGGITQSPKYLFRKEGQNVTLSCEQNLNHDAMYWYRQDPGQGLRLIYYSQIVNDFQKGDIAEGYSVSREKKESFPLTVTSAQKNPTAFYLCASSTRQGLYSPLHFGNGTRLTVT.

The chain employs TRBV5-8 and TRBJ2-7, with 8 nucleotides matching TRBD1. CDR3 length: 13 residues. The ends lost 4 bases at V and 3 bases at J; junction bases unmatched: 3. The V gene's germline CDR1 is SGHTS and CDR2 YDEGEE. CDR3 coding DNA: TGTGCCAGCAGCCGACAGGGGAACTACGAGCAGTACTTC. Protein: CASSRQGNYEQYF.

The chain is built from TRBV5-8 and TRBJ1-4; 11 bases are shared with TRBD1. Germline V CDR1 and CDR2: SGHTS, YDEGEE. Trimming at V came to 3 bases and at J to 7 bases, leaving 2 bases not matched to a gene. This CDR3 comprises 14 residues. DNA of the CDR3: TGTGCCAGCAGCTCGGGACAGGGGGGTGAAAAACTGTTTTTT. Translated, it gives CASSSGQGGEKLFF.

The chain recombines TRBV30 with TRBJ2-5, with a weak D call TRBD2 (6 bases). V dropped 3 bases and J dropped 5 bases, with 19 bases sitting between them. The CDR3 has 15 residues. Per the germline V gene, CDR1 is GTSNPN and CDR2 is SVGIG (reference sequence). The DNA of the CDR3 is TGTGCCTGGAGGGCTTGGGGAGGTGGAAGGGAGACCCAGTACTTC. Amino acids: CAWRAWGGGRETQYF.

This rearrangement joins TRBV30 to TRBJ2-7, with D possibly being TRBD1 (5 bases). Germline V gene sequence: CDR1 GTSNPN, CDR2 SVGIG (reference sequence). V lost 4 bases and J lost 4, with 17 bases in between. The CDR3 has 14 residues. CDR3 residues: CAWNRRGAHYEQYF. DNA of the CDR3: TGTGCCTGGAACCGAAGGGGTGCACATTACGAGCAGTACTTC.

Only a few counts were recorded for this clone. The rearrangement joins TRBV7-2 to TRBJ1-2; 9 bases are shared with TRBD1. The V and J ends lost 4 bases and 7 bases, in that order; junction bases with no gene match: 4. The V gene's germline CDR1 is SGHTA and CDR2 FQGNSA. The CDR3 is 13 residues long. The CDR3 coding sequence is TGTGCCAGCAGCTGGGACAGGGTGACTGGCTACACCTTC. Amino acid sequence: CASSWDRVTGYTF. Combining the CDR3 with reference TRBV7-2 and TRBJ1-2 gives the whole variable domain GAGVSQSPSNKVTEKGKDVELRCDPISGHTALYWYRQSLGQGLEFLIYFQGNSAPDKSGLPSDRFSAERTGGSVSTLTIQRTQQEDSAVYLCASSWDRVTGYTFGSGTRLTVV.

The CDR3: CASSRTDTQYF. The CDR3 DNA sequence: TGTGCCAGCTCACGCACAGATACGCAGTATTTT. The chain has TRBV18 and TRBJ2-3; D remains unclear. This CDR3 is 11 amino acids long. The V end lost 4 bases, the J end lost 1 base, and 0 bases lay between the germline ends. Looked up from germline, CDR1 is KGHSH and CDR2 is LQKENI.

The chain is built from TRBV19 and TRBJ2-3; D uncertain. The CDR3 spans 14 residues. The germline V gene has CDR1 LNHDA and CDR2 SQIVND (reference sequence). The ends were cut back, 6 bases at V and 2 bases at J, with 12 bases in the middle. CDR3 nucleotide sequence: TGTGCCAGTAGCACCCCTATTAACACAGATACGCAGTATTTT. Its protein is CASSTPINTDTQYF.

The chain carries TRBV28 and TRBJ2-1; 7 positions agree with TRBD1. Trimming at V came to 2 bases and at J to 0 bases, leaving 4 bases not matched to a gene. This CDR3 spans 16 amino acids. Germline V CDR1 and CDR2: MDHEN, SYDVKM. CDR3 protein: CASSLRSGGSYNEQFF. DNA for the CDR3: TGTGCCAGCAGTTTACGGTCAGGGGGCTCCTACAATGAGCAGTTCTTC.

The chain combines TRBV6-1 with TRBJ2-1; no reliable D call. V was trimmed by 2 bases and J by 6 bases, leaving 14 bases between them. The CDR3 is 15 amino acids. Per germline, CDR1 MNHNS and CDR2 SASEGT. The DNA for the CDR3 is TGTGCCAGCAGTGAATATGCGGTTACGGGCAATGAGCAGTTCTTC. Protein sequence: CASSEYAVTGNEQFF.